The 26 T cell receptor beta chains in this list originate from one sample, sequenced in a study of early T cells in non-severe SARS-CoV-2 infection. MiXCR, applied by TCRdb to the 5' RACE reads, yields one record per CDR3 protein. The data show 65,000 to 80,000 distinct CDR3 sequences, over 10% seen once. Source material: whole blood. These receptors were obtained from an adult who was a healthcare worker with PCR-confirmed SARS-CoV-2 infection or an uninfected control (not recorded which).

The V gene is TRBV2, the J gene TRBJ1-5, with D perhaps TRBD1 (6 bases). V was trimmed by 4 bases and J by 0 bases, leaving 13 bases between them. In germline, CDR1 is SNHLY, CDR2 FYNNEI. The CDR3 contains 16 residues. CDR3: CASSGTATASNQPQHF. The CDR3 coding sequence is TGTGCCAGCAGTGGGACAGCTACGGCTAGCAATCAGCCCCAGCATTTT. Full variable domain (remainder filled in from reference TRBV2 and TRBJ1-5): EPEVTQTPSHQVTQMGQEVILRCVPISNHLYFYWYRQILGQKVEFLVSFYNNEISEKSEIFDDQFSVERPDGSNFTLKIRSTKLEDSAMYFCASSGTATASNQPQHFGDGTRLSIL.

The genes are TRBV9 and TRBJ1-6; D gene uncertain. Trimming pared 4 bases from V and 10 bases from J, leaving 12 bases between. CDR3 length: 13 residues. Germline V gene data show CDR1 as SGDLS and CDR2 as YYNGEE. The CDR3 nucleotides read TGTGCCAGCAGCCCGGATGGGATCTCACCCCTCCACTTT. Its protein product is CASSPDGISPLHF.

The table lists this clonotype with a few counts. The J gene is TRBJ2-5, the V gene TRBV7-3; D is unresolved. Germline loops: CDR1 SGHTA, CDR2 FQGTGA. The CDR3 loop spans 13 amino acids. Deletions cut 2 bases from V and 3 bases from J, with 7 bases between. Here the CDR3 reads CASSLPGEETQYF. The CDR3 DNA reads TGTGCCAGCAGCTTACCAGGCGAAGAGACCCAGTACTTC.

There are many counts of this clonotype. The J gene is TRBJ1-2, the V gene TRBV28, with D hard to call. Germline loops: CDR1 MDHEN, CDR2 SYDVKM. The CDR3 loop spans 11 amino acids. Trimming cost V 9 bases and J 4 bases, with 9 bases left between them. The CDR3 DNA sequence: TGTGCCAGTCTCAGCAGCTATGGCTACACCTTC. Amino acid sequence: CASLSSYGYTF.

V gene TRBV29-1 combines with J gene TRBJ1-1; D gene unclear. This CDR3 contains 12 residues. Trimming removed 1 base at V and 4 bases at J, with 7 bases between. Germline V gene data show CDR1 as SQVTM and CDR2 as ANQGSEA. The CDR3: CSVEGTFTEAFF. Here the CDR3 DNA reads TGCAGCGTTGAAGGGACGTTCACTGAAGCTTTCTTT.

This clonotype turned up a few times. The chain has TRBV27 and TRBJ2-7; 7 nucleotides agree with TRBD2. V dropped 3 bases and J dropped 0; count of bases not matched to a gene: 8. CDR1 and CDR2 (germline): MNHEY, SMNVEV (reference sequence). The CDR3 consists of 16 residues. The CDR3 sequence is CASSFSSGTLSYEQYF. The DNA for the CDR3 is TGTGCCAGCAGTTTCTCTAGCGGCACCCTCTCCTACGAGCAGTACTTC.

The rearrangement joins TRBV9 to TRBJ2-1; D not certain. V lost 0 bases to trimming and J lost 7 bases, with 8 bases between them. This CDR3 is built from 13 residues. CDR1 is SGDLS and CDR2 is YYNGEE in the germline V gene. CDR3 residues: CASSVASENEQFF. The CDR3 coding sequence is TGTGCCAGCAGCGTAGCGTCGGAGAATGAGCAGTTCTTC.

The J gene is TRBJ2-2, the V gene TRBV6-1; D is perhaps TRBD1 (5 bases). Between the trimmed V and J ends, which lost 1 base and 4 bases, there was a span of 7 bases. The CDR3 covers 14 residues. CDR1 is MNHNS, CDR2 SASEGT, per germline. CDR3 residues: CASSEVRGTGELFF. CDR3 bases: TGTGCCAGCAGTGAAGTAAGGGGCACCGGGGAGCTGTTTTTT.

This chain links TRBV20-1 with TRBJ2-5, with D possibly matching TRBD1 (6 bases). The V end lost 5 bases, the J end lost 3 bases, and 7 bases lay between the germline ends. Germline V gene sequence: CDR1 DFQATT, CDR2 SNEGSKA (reference sequence). The CDR3 runs 11 residues. The CDR3 region is CSADRKETQYF. The CDR3 nucleotides are TGCAGTGCTGACAGGAAAGAGACCCAGTACTTC.

V usage is TRBV7-9 and J usage is TRBJ2-2; D ambiguous. CDR3 size: 14 residues. V lost 1 base to trimming and J lost 0 bases, with 3 bases between them. In germline, CDR1 is SEHNR, CDR2 FQNEAQ (reference sequence). For the CDR3, the DNA is TGTGCCAGCAGCTTAGACACGAACACCGGGGAGCTGTTTTTT. Translated, it gives CASSLDTNTGELFF.

This sequence joins TRBV7-2 and TRBJ2-7; D assignment may be TRBD1 or TRBD2 (5 bases each). The CDR3 totals 14 residues. Trimming left V 1 base short and J 7 bases short, with 14 bases between. Germline V gene sequence: CDR1 SGHTA, CDR2 FQGNSA. Here the CDR3 DNA reads TGTGCCAGCAGCTTAGTTCCGGGACCGGGAGAGCAGTACTTC. Translating gives CASSLVPGPGEQYF.

Comment on this clonotype: An end of the junction differs from the germline gene, which may be a read error. The chain combines TRBV7-7 with TRBJ2-3; 11 bases match TRBD2. This CDR3 has 15 amino acids. Germline assignment: CDR1 SSHAT and CDR2 FNYEAQ (reference sequence). CDR3 region: CASSPTSGNGDTQYF. The DNA of the CDR3 is TGTGCTAGCAGCCCGACTAGCGGGAATGGAGATACGCAGTATTTT.

Only a few counts were recorded for this clonotype. The rearrangement joins TRBV29-1 to TRBJ2-5, with D unclear. V was trimmed by 3 bases and J by 2 bases, leaving 10 bases between them. Germline CDR1 and CDR2: SQVTM and ANQGSEA. The CDR3 sequence is 13 residues long. CDR3: CSVDQASQETQYF. The CDR3 nucleotides read TGCAGCGTTGACCAAGCGTCACAAGAGACCCAGTACTTC. Full variable domain (missing parts from reference TRBV29-1 and TRBJ2-5): SAVISQKPSRDICQRGTSLTIQCQVDSQVTMMFWYRQQPGQSLTLIATANQGSEATYESGFVIDKFPISRPNLTFSTLTVSNMSPEDSSIYLCSVDQASQETQYFGPGTRLLVL.

This clonotype has just a few counts. This chain links TRBV7-9 with TRBJ2-1; TRBD2 matches at 7 bases. V lost 4 bases to trimming and J lost 7 bases; unmatched junction nucleotides: 4. The length of the CDR3 is 13 residues. CDR1 SEHNR and CDR2 FQNEAQ come from the germline V gene (reference sequence). The CDR3 reads CASSSAGANEQFF. The CDR3 bases are TGTGCCAGCAGCTCGGCGGGAGCTAATGAGCAGTTCTTC.

The chain combines TRBV5-6 with TRBJ1-3, with no clear D. The CDR3 loop spans 15 amino acids. V was pared by 0 bases and J by 0 bases, with 7 bases between. In germline, CDR1 is SGHDT, CDR2 YYEEEE. Here the CDR3 reads CASSLGRASGNTIYF. The CDR3 DNA reads as TGTGCCAGCAGCTTGGGGCGCGCCTCTGGAAACACCATATATTTT.

The CDR3 is CSARDGQKNTEAFF. The DNA for the CDR3 is TGCAGTGCTAGGGATGGACAGAAGAACACTGAAGCTTTCTTT. This rearrangement joins TRBV20-1 to TRBJ1-1; a weak D match, TRBD1 (6 bases). The CDR3 is made up of 14 amino acids. The germline CDR1 and CDR2 sequences are DFQATT and SNEGSKA (reference sequence). V lost 3 bases and J 1 base, leaving 12 bases between the germline ends.

On this clonotype: Germline is not matched at one junction end, which may reflect a read error. This sequence joins TRBV7-3 and TRBJ2-3, with 8 bases fitting TRBD1. The CDR3 is 15 residues long. Germline V gene lookup returns CDR1 SGHTA and CDR2 FQGTGA. The CDR3 loop reads CAGSGQGAATDTQYF. The CDR3 DNA is TGTGCCGGCAGCGGACAGGGTGCCGCCACAGATACGCAGTATTTT.

This chain joins TRBV7-9 and TRBJ2-1, with D possibly matching TRBD1 (5 bases). Trimming took off 4 bases at V and 2 bases at J, with 9 bases between the two ends. The germline CDR1 and CDR2 sequences are SEHNR and FQNEAQ (reference sequence). The CDR3 spans 14 residues. CDR3 nucleotides: TGTGCCAGCAGCTCGGACACCACCTACAATGAGCAGTTCTTC. Translating gives CASSSDTTYNEQFF.

The rearrangement joins TRBV27 to TRBJ2-1; TRBD2 agrees at 8 bases. The CDR3 is 12 residues long. V gave up 3 bases and J gave up 15 bases; unmatched junction bases: 7. Germline V CDR1 and CDR2: MNHEY, SMNVEV (reference sequence). The CDR3 region is CASSFSGGLLFF. The CDR3 DNA is TGTGCCAGCAGTTTTTCGGGGGGGCTTCTGTTCTTC.

This clonotype was picked up many times. The rearrangement uses TRBV20-1 and TRBJ2-1; 14 nucleotides match TRBD2. V was clipped by 6 bases and J by 9 bases; unmatched bases: 13. This CDR3 is 16 amino acids long. CDR1 is DFQATT and CDR2 is SNEGSKA in the germline V gene (reference sequence). CDR3 nucleotide sequence: TGCAGTGCCCTCGGGACTAGCGGGAGTAGGGTGAGTGAGCAGTTCTTC. Protein sequence: CSALGTSGSRVSEQFF.

The rearrangement uses TRBV20-1 and TRBJ1-5, with a weak D call TRBD1 (5 bases). Trimming pared 0 bases from V and 3 bases from J, leaving 12 bases between. The CDR3 consists of 15 residues. The germline CDR1 and CDR2 sequences are DFQATT and SNEGSKA (reference sequence). CDR3 sequence: CSARDRAGPNQPQHF. Written as DNA, the CDR3 is TGCAGTGCTAGAGACCGAGCGGGGCCCAATCAGCCCCAGCATTTT.

The genes are TRBV4-1 and TRBJ2-1; D tentatively reads TRBD1 or TRBD2 (5 bases each). Trimming left V 3 bases short and J 11 bases short, with 17 bases between. The germline V gene has CDR1 MGHRA and CDR2 YSYEKL. This CDR3 is 14 amino acids long. The CDR3 loop is CASSQPGTGSQQFF. In DNA, the CDR3 is TGCGCCAGCAGCCAGCCCGGGACCGGGTCCCAGCAGTTCTTC.

This clonotype has more than one count but fewer than ten. The gene calls are TRBV5-8 and TRBJ1-4; unclear D gene. CDR3 length: 15 residues. From germline, CDR1 is SGHTS and CDR2 YDEGEE. Deletions cut 0 bases from V and 3 bases from J, with 9 bases between. CDR3 in DNA: TGTGCCAGCAGCTTGGCCGGACTTTCTAATGAAAAACTGTTTTTT. Protein product: CASSLAGLSNEKLFF.

This clonotype was seen a few times. V usage is TRBV2 and J usage is TRBJ2-4, with 7 bases matching TRBD2. The CDR3 extends over 15 amino acids. After removal of 6 bases from V and 4 bases from J, the junction contained 9 bases not matched to a gene. In germline, CDR1 is SNHLY, CDR2 FYNNEI. CDR3 loop: CASRGLLLEKNIQYF. The CDR3 nucleotides are TGTGCCAGCAGGGGACTATTGCTAGAGAAAAACATTCAGTACTTC.

The CDR3 region is CASSPDQKYEQYF. CDR3 bases: TGTGCCAGCTCACCGGATCAGAAGTACGAGCAGTACTTC. V and J are TRBV18 and TRBJ2-7; D gene unclear. The CDR3 runs 13 residues. From germline, CDR1 is KGHSH and CDR2 LQKENI. The V gene lost 3 bases and the J gene lost 4 bases, with 10 bases spanning the gap.

The CDR3 region is CASSRRSTNEKLFF. CDR3 bases: TGTGCCAGCAGTCGACGGTCAACTAATGAAAAACTGTTTTTT. This sequence joins TRBV2 and TRBJ1-4; D is ambiguous. Germline V gene lookup returns CDR1 SNHLY and CDR2 FYNNEI. CDR3 length equals 14 residues. The ends were cut back, 5 bases at V and 0 bases at J, with 7 bases in the middle.